This T cell receptor (beta chain) was documented in a study of spatial heterogeneity in lung cancer (dated by TCRdb to between 2018 and 2020). In the study overall: Samples were obtained from roughly 72 patients with early-stage, untreated non-small cell lung cancer from the lung TRACERx cohort. Nonsynonymous mutation counts, determined by whole-exome sequencing of tumor tissue, were related to TCR repertoire features. In the raw uncorrected reads, each unique combination of TCR and UMI appeared on average more than ten times. Follow-up PBMC samples were sequenced whenever available, and the median time to follow-up was roughly 2 years after resection. At surgery, both alpha and beta chains were TCR-sequenced in 220 tumor regions, 64 matched nontumor lung samples and a few dozen PBMC samples. In non-small cell lung cancer, the study quantitatively compared TCR alpha and beta repertoires across several tumor regions, matched nontumor lung, and blood. Beta-chain transcripts were consistently detected in greater numbers than alpha-chain transcripts, which likely reflected higher beta-chain transcript abundance.

This clonotype has more than one count but fewer than ten. The antigen it binds to is not known. Base qualities are not provided; no much larger clone lies one nucleotide away. Based on the germline V gene (reference sequence), the CDR1 and CDR2 sequences are MNHEY and SMNVEV. The CDR3 covers 15 residues, taking in both the cysteine and the phenylalanine. The CDR3 DNA has 45 bases and is translated from base 1. V and J are trimmed by 2 bases and 10 bases, and the gene matches miss 4 bases of the junction. Findings and caveats that apply to the study as a whole: Confirming at a functional level the hypothesis that regional TCRs recognize regional mutations was considered to require additional single-cell paired TCR alpha and beta sequencing. Only 14 to 15 patients were included in comparisons of baseline and follow-up blood repertoires. Ubiquitous expanded tumor TCRs were found in blood more often at tumor resection than at routine follow-up.

Libraries were prepared through 5' RACE. Sequenced using a NextSeq 500. The TCR library protocol attached a unique molecular identifier to each TCR cDNA molecule to allow correction of PCR and sequencing errors. The authors' pipeline ran thus. TCR identification, UMI-based error correction and CDR3 extraction were performed with Decombinator tools. Expanded TCRs were defined as those above a frequency of 2 per 1,000, corresponding to the top 1% of the tumor frequency distribution. Rényi diversity was computed with the R vegan package after subsampling each repertoire 100 times to 5,000 TCRs. CDR3 similarity networks were built from amino acid triplet string-kernel similarity, connecting CDR3s with pairwise similarity above 0.82. Starting from the raw public reads, TCRdb applied fastp trimming at Q25, assembled clones with MiXCR and retained in-frame beta chains. Each CDR3 protein appears once, grouped with its most common genes and DNA. TCRdb assigned the V and J calls; the authors' analysis was not used. This sample holds about 120,000 distinct CDR3 sequences; approximately 12% were observed only once. Around 17% of the sample is taken by the ten largest.

The sample's time point label is to be understood as: blood at routine non-recurrence follow-up after resection. TCR sequencing used whole RNA extracted from tumor and nontumor lung tissue, or from cryopreserved PBMC samples, without cell sorting. A patient was chosen for TCR sequencing only when enough RNA was available from at least two tumor regions. The V and J segments used are TRBV27 and TRBJ1-6; TRBD1 aligns with 11 central bases. This sample comprised PBMCs, obtained at follow-up. The receptor was derived from a male donor with early-stage non-small cell lung cancer. The sequence in DNA is TGTGCCAGCAGTTTAGGGACAGGGGGAAACTCACCCCTCCACTTT. This is translated as CASSLGTGGNSPLHF.